This TCR beta chain originates from a study of CD8+ T cells in alopecia areata. In the study overall: The study gave tofacitinib for 6 to 18 months, then 6 months off drug. Whole-study results and caveats: Sharing of TCR sequences between patients (possibly for HLA-related reasons) was less clear than in mice. Scalp lesions, especially in alopecia totalis/universalis, had higher clonality than normal scalp.

Peripheral blood and lesional scalp punch biopsies came from alopecia areata patients. RNA extraction and reverse transcription yielded cDNA as sequencing template. The assay was immunoSEQ multiplex PCR, and TCRdb's table has in-frame clones only and misses some. This table holds fewer than 200,000 clones, just over 65% found once. Germline assignment: CDR1 SGHDT and CDR2 YYEEEE. The CDR3 totals 12 residues. The V and J ends lost 2 bases and 6 bases respectively, with 8 bases between them. Regarding this clone: Its antigen is as yet unknown.

This chain connects TRBV5-6 to TRBJ1-1; D uncertain. The sequenced sample was CD8+ T cells sorted from blood, obtained at week 0. The clonotype originates from a human donor with alopecia areata. The CDR3 spells CASSFAGSEAFF. CDR3 in DNA: TGTGCCAGCAGCTTCGCAGGCTCTGAAGCTTTCTTT.